The T cell receptor beta chain under discussion was sequenced for a study of blood T cell repertoires in COVID-19. Study details: Samples taken during acute and convalescent COVID-19 were collected in the United States, Italy and Spain.

Profiled with immunoSEQ multiplex PCR; TCRdb holds only in-frame clones, not every one. The table shows 200,000 to 300,000 clones, with over 90% occurring only once. Patients in Seattle were enrolled during active infection, then followed longitudinally. This clonotype originated in a young man with COVID-19, enrolled during active disease. Input material: peripheral blood.

DNA of the CDR3: TGTGCCAGCAGTTACTCGGGCCGGCTCTATGGCGAAGCTTTCTTT. This codes for CASSYSGRLYGEAFF. The rearrangement uses TRBV6-5 and TRBJ1-1; D not resolved. Germline CDR1 reads MNHEY; CDR2 reads SVGAGI. There are 15 residues in the CDR3. V gave up 0 bases and J gave up 8 bases, with 16 bases separating them.